The next 29 T cell receptor beta chains were all read from a single sample in a study of identical twins. Each CDR3 protein gets one entry after TCRdb re-called the 5' RACE reads with MiXCR. The repertoire consists of 450,000 to 600,000 distinct CDR3 sequences, with about a fifth occurring once and the leading ten covering 0.48%. The data also belong to a second study, concerning yellow fever vaccine responses in identical twins.

The sample comprised CD4+ T cells sorted from blood. All receptors derive from a woman younger than 30 in good health.

The rearrangement links TRBV18 to TRBJ2-6, with 10 bases fitting TRBD1. V shed 0 bases and J 6 bases; nucleotides not matched to a gene: 5. Looked up from germline, CDR1 is KGHSH and CDR2 is LQKENI. The CDR3 covers 17 residues. CDR3 bases: TGTGCCAGCTCACCACCGGGACAGGGGCGAGTGGCCAACGTCCTGACTTTC. The encoded protein is CASSPPGQGRVANVLTF.

The J gene is TRBJ2-3, the V gene TRBV3-1, with 12 bases fitting TRBD2. V lost 1 base and J lost 4; bases outside the gene matches: 6. The CDR3 contains 17 residues. Per germline, CDR1 LGHDT and CDR2 YNNKEL (reference sequence). CDR3 sequence: CASSQGPSGGAADTQYF. For the CDR3, the DNA is TGTGCCAGCAGCCAAGGTCCTAGCGGGGGGGCTGCAGATACGCAGTATTTT.

The V call is TRBV4-2, the J call TRBJ2-1, with TRBD1 matching 9 bases. CDR1 is LGHNA and CDR2 is YNFKEQ in the germline V gene. Trimming at V came to 3 bases and at J to 0 bases, leaving 3 bases not matched to a gene. The CDR3 has 16 residues. CDR3 sequence reads: CASSQGQGSSYNEQFF. DNA for the CDR3: TGTGCCAGCAGCCAGGGACAGGGTAGCTCCTACAATGAGCAGTTCTTC.

There are many counts of this clonotype. This chain joins TRBV4-2 and TRBJ2-1; 9 bases align to TRBD2. The CDR3 covers 16 residues. V trimming: 4 bases; J trimming: 3 bases; junction bases outside the gene matches: 7. The germline V gene has CDR1 LGHNA and CDR2 YNFKEQ. CDR3 DNA sequence: TGTGCCAGCAGCCCTGATAGGACTAGCGACTACAATGAGCAGTTCTTC. Encoded protein: CASSPDRTSDYNEQFF.

The chain carries TRBV5-6 and TRBJ1-6; tentatively, D is TRBD1 (5 bases). The V gene lost 4 bases and the J gene lost 8 bases, with 13 bases spanning the gap. The CDR3 has 14 amino acids. Germline CDR1 reads SGHDT; CDR2 reads YYEEEE. The CDR3 loop reads CASSRGTRDSPLHF. CDR3 DNA: TGTGCCAGCAGCAGGGGAACGCGGGATTCACCCCTCCACTTT.

The V and J genes are TRBV10-2 and TRBJ2-1; 12 bases map to TRBD2. Trimming removed 7 bases from V and 0 bases from J; junction bases left unmatched: 16. This CDR3 has 20 amino acids. CDR1 and CDR2 from the germline V gene are WSHSY and SAAADI. CDR3 bases: TGCGCCAGCACCAGACCGACTAGCGGGGGACCCGCGAGCTCCTACAATGAGCAGTTCTTC. Translating gives CASTRPTSGGPASSYNEQFF.

This clonotype was recorded a few times. V usage is TRBV5-8 and J usage is TRBJ1-1, with 9 bases that match TRBD1. V lost 2 bases, J lost 0 bases, and 8 bases stayed unmatched. CDR3 length: 17 amino acids. Looked up from germline, CDR1 is SGHTS and CDR2 is YDEGEE. This CDR3 reads CASSFPGTGILNTEAFF. The CDR3 coding sequence is TGTGCCAGCAGCTTCCCCGGGACAGGGATTTTGAACACTGAAGCTTTCTTT.

This clonotype was counted only a few times. The chain is built from TRBV3-1 and TRBJ2-3, with D perhaps matching TRBD2 (6 bases). Germline CDR1 LGHDT, CDR2 YNNKEL (reference sequence). The CDR3 is 13 amino acids. V lost 4 bases, J lost 4 bases, and 9 bases lay in between. The CDR3 bases are TGTGCCAGCAGCCGGGGACTCCCAGATACGCAGTATTTT. Translating it yields CASSRGLPDTQYF.

The rearrangement links TRBV5-1 to TRBJ1-6, with TRBD1 identical over 9 bases. This CDR3 has 17 amino acids. Per germline, CDR1 SGHRS and CDR2 YFSETQ. After removal of 0 bases from V and 10 bases from J, the junction contained 11 bases not matched to a gene. The CDR3 loop reads CASSLAELQGARSPLHF. The CDR3, as DNA: TGCGCCAGCAGCTTGGCCGAATTACAGGGGGCTAGGTCACCCCTCCACTTT.

This clonotype came up many times. The rearrangement joins TRBV12-3 or TRBV12-4 to TRBJ2-7; D is perhaps TRBD2 (6 bases). The V and J ends lost 3 bases and 4 bases respectively, with 10 bases between them. The CDR3 covers 13 residues. The CDR3 region is CASSFGGEYEQYF. CDR3 nucleotide sequence: TGTGCCAGCAGTTTTGGCGGGGAATACGAGCAGTACTTC.

The J gene is TRBJ2-7, the V gene TRBV6-1; D might be TRBD2 (6 bases). CDR1 is MNHNS and CDR2 is SASEGT in the germline V gene. The CDR3 contains 13 residues. V gave up 3 bases and J gave up 3 bases, with 9 bases separating them. CDR3 residues: CASSDAGFYEQYV. The CDR3 DNA is TGTGCCAGCAGTGACGCGGGATTCTACGAGCAGTACGTC.

This clonotype was picked up many times. The V and J genes are TRBV5-1 and TRBJ2-2, with D tentatively TRBD2 (6 bases). The CDR3 extends over 15 amino acids. Germline V CDR1 and CDR2: SGHRS, YFSETQ. The V gene lost 2 bases and the J gene lost 4 bases, with 12 bases spanning the gap. CDR3 amino acids: CASSLREIVTGELFF. CDR3 bases: TGCGCCAGCAGCTTACGGGAGATTGTCACCGGGGAGCTGTTTTTT.

The CDR3, as DNA: TGTGCCAGCAGCGGTGGGGATTCCGCGAACACTGAAGCTTTCTTT. As protein: CASSGGDSANTEAFF. J is TRBJ1-1 and V is TRBV6-1; D ambiguous. The CDR3 runs 15 residues. V was trimmed by 6 bases and J by 1 base, leaving 15 bases between them. From germline, CDR1 is MNHNS and CDR2 SASEGT.

This clonotype turned up a few times. The V and J genes are TRBV6-5 and TRBJ1-6; D remains unclear. The germline V gene has CDR1 MNHEY and CDR2 SVGAGI. The CDR3 covers 13 residues. Trimming left V 0 bases short and J 8 bases short, with 5 bases between. The CDR3 DNA reads TGTGCCAGCAGTTACTCGAAGGATTCACCCCTCCACTTT. As protein: CASSYSKDSPLHF.

The chain combines TRBV19 with TRBJ2-1, with 7 bases aligning to TRBD2. This CDR3 has 13 residues. Per germline, CDR1 LNHDA and CDR2 SQIVND (reference sequence). V was clipped by 10 bases and J by 13 bases; unmatched bases: 16. CDR3 region: CATMLTSAQGQFF. The CDR3 DNA reads TGTGCCACCATGCTCACTAGCGCCCAAGGACAGTTCTTC.

This clonotype was counted between two and nine times. The V gene is TRBV29-1, the J gene TRBJ2-5; D not resolved. The CDR3 covers 14 residues. Looked up from germline, CDR1 is SQVTM and CDR2 is ANQGSEA. Trimming left V 4 bases short and J 5 bases short, with 17 bases between. CDR3: CSVGELGYGETQYF. CDR3 sequence (DNA): TGCAGCGTTGGAGAGTTGGGGTATGGGGAGACCCAGTACTTC.

This chain joins TRBV12-3 or TRBV12-4 and TRBJ2-3; 11 nucleotides align to TRBD2. V lost 5 bases, J lost 6 bases, and 10 bases stayed unmatched. The CDR3 runs to 16 residues. The chain's CDR3 is CASSPTSGGPGDTQYF. The CDR3 DNA reads as TGTGCCAGCAGTCCCACTAGCGGGGGCCCAGGGGATACGCAGTATTTT.

This clonotype has a handful of counts. V is TRBV24-1 and J is TRBJ2-7; 9 bases agree with TRBD2. V lost 6 bases, J lost 7 bases, and 6 bases stayed unmatched. Per germline, CDR1 KGHDR and CDR2 SFDVKD. CDR3 length: 13 residues. The CDR3 spells CATSLAGGMEQYF. CDR3 DNA: TGTGCCACCAGTCTTGCGGGAGGGATGGAGCAGTACTTC.

The chain recombines TRBV19 with TRBJ1-4, with TRBD1 matching 7 bases. With 7 bases clipped from V and 4 bases from J, the junction kept 3 bases outside the gene matches. This CDR3 spans 13 amino acids. The germline CDR1 and CDR2 sequences are LNHDA and SQIVND (reference sequence). The CDR3 protein is CASKRDSNEKLFF. DNA for the CDR3: TGTGCCAGTAAAAGGGACAGTAATGAAAAACTGTTTTTT.

The V gene is TRBV5-6, the J gene TRBJ1-1; no reliable D call. The CDR3 extends over 13 amino acids. Germline V CDR1 and CDR2: SGHDT, YYEEEE. Trimming left V 0 bases short and J 7 bases short, with 10 bases between. Here the CDR3 reads CASSLAPTNEAFF. CDR3 bases: TGTGCCAGCAGCTTGGCCCCGACAAATGAAGCTTTCTTT.

This clonotype was observed a few times. The chain joins TRBV27 to TRBJ2-1; 13 nucleotides agree with TRBD2. Germline V lookup: CDR1 MNHEY, CDR2 SMNVEV (reference sequence). V lost 6 bases and J lost 7; bases outside the gene matches: 6. The CDR3 consists of 15 residues. The CDR3 reads CASSLLAGGTNEQFF. The CDR3 nucleotides read TGTGCCAGCAGCTTACTAGCGGGAGGGACGAATGAGCAGTTCTTC.

This chain joins TRBV5-1 and TRBJ2-1, with unresolved D. The CDR3 is made up of 16 amino acids. The ends were cut back, 0 bases at V and 3 bases at J, with 13 bases in the middle. Germline CDR1 reads SGHRS; CDR2 reads YFSETQ. CDR3 DNA sequence: TGCGCCAGCAGCTTGGGAGGACCTATGAGCTACAATGAGCAGTTCTTC. Protein: CASSLGGPMSYNEQFF.

V gene TRBV20-1 combines with J gene TRBJ2-3, with D possibly being TRBD2 (5 bases). This CDR3 is 12 amino acids long. CDR1 and CDR2 from the germline V gene are DFQATT and SNEGSKA (reference sequence). The V gene lost 3 bases and the J gene lost 6 bases, with 10 bases spanning the gap. CDR3 residues: CSASPLADTQYF. The CDR3 nucleotides are TGCAGTGCTAGCCCTTTAGCGGATACGCAGTATTTT.

This clonotype showed up just a few times. The chain carries TRBV12-3 or TRBV12-4 and TRBJ2-7; 8 nucleotides align to TRBD1. The CDR3 consists of 14 residues. Trimming cost V 6 bases and J 2 bases; bases outside gene matches: 6. DNA for the CDR3: TGTGCCAGCAGGCAAGGGACAGGCGCCTACGAGCAGTACTTC. Its protein product is CASRQGTGAYEQYF.

This clonotype has a handful of counts. The rearrangement uses TRBV12-5 and TRBJ2-2, with a tentative D call TRBD1 (5 bases). The germline V gene encodes CDR1 LGHNT and CDR2 FRNRAP. The ends were cut back, 1 base at V and 6 bases at J, with 15 bases in the middle. This CDR3 has 16 residues. In DNA form, the CDR3 reads TGTGCTAGTGGTTTGGGCCTGCAGGGCCCTCCCGGGGAGCTGTTTTTT. Protein: CASGLGLQGPPGELFF. Using reference TRBV12-5 and TRBJ2-2 for the parts outside the CDR3, the full variable domain is DARVTQTPRHKVTEMGQEVTMRCQPILGHNTVFWYRQTMMQGLELLAYFRNRAPLDDSGMPKDRFSAEMPDATLATLKIQPSEPRDSAVYFCASGLGLQGPPGELFFGEGSRLTVL.

In its sample, this clonotype was seen a few times. The chain joins TRBV18 to TRBJ2-7; 11 bases are a match to TRBD2. Germline V gene sequence: CDR1 KGHSH, CDR2 LQKENI. The J segment lost 7 bases and the V segment lost 5 bases, leaving 10 bases of the junction unmatched. This CDR3 region has 15 residues. The CDR3 DNA is TGTGCCAGCTCAACTTTAGCGGGAGGGCCTTGGGAGCAGTACTTC. Its protein is CASSTLAGGPWEQYF.

The chain recombines TRBV5-1 with TRBJ2-7; perhaps TRBD2 as D (5 bases). The CDR3 contains 16 residues. V lost 4 bases, J lost 4 bases, and 21 bases lay in between. CDR1 and CDR2 (germline): SGHRS, YFSETQ. The CDR3 protein is CASSPGGTEGTYEQYF. CDR3 DNA: TGCGCCAGCAGCCCCGGAGGCACAGAAGGAACTTACGAGCAGTACTTC.

This clonotype was detected a few times. The gene calls are TRBV21-1 and TRBJ2-3; the listed D gene, TRBD1, was not tested against the DNA. TRBV21-1 is labeled a pseudogene. This CDR3 has 11 amino acids. The CDR3 sequence is CASGQPVTQYF. In nucleotides, the CDR3 is TGTGCCAGCGGACAGCCAGTCACGCAGTATTTT.

The CDR3 region is CASSQRTGNSEAFF. CDR3 sequence (DNA): TGTGCCAGCAGCCAGAGGACAGGGAATTCTGAAGCTTTCTTT. This chain uses TRBV3-1 with TRBJ1-1, with 8 bases that match TRBD1. Germline V lookup: CDR1 LGHDT, CDR2 YNNKEL (reference sequence). The CDR3 consists of 14 residues. The V gene end was trimmed by 3 bases and the J gene end by 6 bases; junction bases not matched to a gene: 6.